This section outlines one T cell receptor (beta chain) sequence together with its context. The antigen is not known. The sample comes from a study of cytomegalovirus exposure and HLA in healthy donors. On the study more broadly: In an earlier analysis, 117 million unique TCR beta sequences were found from some 170 million T cells. Study results and caveats: Follow-up analysis later connected one missense variant in DCLRE1C with trimming of TCR beta V- and J-genes.

Unrecorded immune exposures were likely, despite nominal health at sampling. This CDR3 spans 14 amino acids. CDR1 is KGHSH and CDR2 is LQKENI in the germline V gene. PCR amplification relied on 60 Vbeta primers (plus 13 Jbeta primers). Profiled with immunoSEQ multiplex PCR; TCRdb holds only in-frame clones, not every one. The table has fewer than 250,000 clones, about four fifths seen once. The TCR comes from a woman aged 45-59 years in good health and CMV-seronegative. The chain employs TRBV18 and TRBJ2-5; tentatively, D is TRBD1 (6 bases). The J call may not be correct, given that the DNA end is closer to TRBJ2-7. Sequencing was performed on PBMCs. As DNA, the CDR3 is TGTGCCAGCTCAGGTGCTGGGGGCGCGTACGAGCAGTACTTC. Its translation is CASSGAGGAYEQYF.